The 22 T cell receptor beta chains below were found in one sample sequenced in a study of T cells in Graves' hyperthyroidism and ophthalmopathy. Amplification of TCR beta CDR3 regions used RNA as the template. HTBI primers were the set used in a first-round RT-PCR of the TCR CDR3. TCRdb re-called the multiplex PCR reads with MiXCR, one entry per CDR3 protein. The sample holds a few hundred thousand distinct CDR3 sequences, approximately 13% seen once. Specimen: blood. These receptors all come from a woman aged 18-29 years with Graves' hyperthyroidism.

This clonotype was recorded many times. The chain combines TRBV12-3 or TRBV12-4 with TRBJ2-7; a possible D gene is TRBD2 (6 bases). Trimming shortened V by 6 bases and J by 5 bases, and 17 bases separated the two germline ends. The CDR3 extends over 14 amino acids. The CDR3 reads CASSNQGLGDEQYF. The DNA of the CDR3 is TGTGCCAGCAGCAACCAGGGACTCGGCGACGAGCAGTACTTC.

This clonotype appeared many times. The V call is TRBV7-2, the J call TRBJ2-3; D gene unclear. Trimming removed 3 bases from V and 1 base from J, with 5 bases in between. Germline CDR1 SGHTA, CDR2 FQGNSA. This CDR3 has 13 amino acids. CDR3 sequence: CASSFVGTDTQYF. CDR3 nucleotide sequence: TGTGCCAGCAGCTTTGTTGGCACAGATACGCAGTATTTT.

In its sample, this clonotype was seen many times. The chain links TRBV27 to TRBJ2-7; D gene unclear. The V and J ends lost 6 bases and 0 bases respectively, with 12 bases between them. Germline V gene sequence: CDR1 MNHEY, CDR2 SMNVEV (reference sequence). CDR3 length: 14 amino acids. The CDR3 region is CASRLEPSSYEQYF. In DNA, the CDR3 is TGTGCCAGCAGATTAGAGCCGAGCTCCTACGAGCAGTACTTC.

This clonotype was recorded at least ten times. The chain has TRBV6-2 or TRBV6-3 and TRBJ1-5, with 7 bases fitting TRBD1. CDR3 size: 15 residues. The germline gives CDR1 MNHEY, CDR2 SVGEGT. With 5 bases clipped from V and 6 bases from J, the junction kept 10 bases outside the gene matches. The CDR3 bases are TGTGCCAGCAGTCCCCAGGCTAGGGGGCGTCAGCCCCAGCATTTT. This sequence encodes CASSPQARGRQPQHF.

This clonotype has ten or more counts. V and J are TRBV14 and TRBJ1-2; D gene uncertain. Germline CDR1 is SGHDN and CDR2 is FVKESK. V was cut by 1 base and J by 0 bases, with 12 bases left in between. The CDR3 spans 16 residues. Written as DNA, the CDR3 is TGTGCCAGCAGCCAAGGCCGGGTAGCAGCTAACTATGGCTACACCTTC. Its protein is CASSQGRVAANYGYTF.

This clonotype has ten or more counts. The CDR3 DNA reads as TGTGCCAGTAGGGGGACTAGCGGCACAGATACGCAGTATTTT. Translation: CASRGTSGTDTQYF. The chain joins TRBV27 to TRBJ2-3; 10 bases match TRBD2. The CDR3 covers 14 residues. V gave up 9 bases and J gave up 1 base; unmatched junction bases: 4. Germline V lookup: CDR1 MNHEY, CDR2 SMNVEV (reference sequence).

The V and J genes are TRBV7-9 and TRBJ2-1; 9 bases map to TRBD1. Germline trimming cut 5 bases from V and 2 bases from J; bases unmatched to any gene: 4. Germline V lookup: CDR1 SEHNR, CDR2 FQNEAQ (reference sequence). The CDR3 length is 15 residues. CDR3 DNA sequence: TGTGCCAGCAGCATACGGACAGGGGCCTACAATGAGCAGTTCTTC. Translated, it gives CASSIRTGAYNEQFF.

For the CDR3, the DNA is TGTGCCAGCAGCGCACAGGACCCCTCAGCAGCAGGGAACACCGGGGAGCTGTTTTTT. Translated: CASSAQDPSAAGNTGELFF. The chain is built from TRBV9 and TRBJ2-2; D possibly corresponds to TRBD1 (5 bases). The germline V and J ends were trimmed by 3 bases and 1 base, with 22 bases remaining between them. This CDR3 has 19 residues. From germline, CDR1 is SGDLS and CDR2 YYNGEE.

This clonotype was counted at least ten times. The rearrangement links TRBV6-1 to TRBJ2-3, with D possibly matching TRBD2 (7 bases). The CDR3 length is 15 residues. Looked up from germline, CDR1 is MNHNS and CDR2 is SASEGT. Trimming cost V 2 bases and J 2 bases, with 11 bases left between them. Here the CDR3 reads CASSERGAYTDTQYF. The CDR3 DNA reads as TGTGCCAGCAGTGAACGGGGGGCTTACACAGATACGCAGTATTTT.

This clonotype was detected many times. V usage is TRBV6-1 and J usage is TRBJ2-7; 11 bases line up with TRBD2. CDR3 length: 12 amino acids. J was trimmed by 7 bases and V by 11 bases; bases with no gene match: 7. CDR1 is MNHNS and CDR2 is SASEGT in the germline V gene. CDR3 coding DNA: TGTGCCGTGCTAGCGGGAGGAGGTGAGCAGTACTTC. Amino acid sequence: CAVLAGGGEQYF.

This clonotype has just a few counts. CDR3 protein: CASSSKTASYEQYF. CDR3 sequence (DNA): TGTGCCAGCAGCTCTAAGACAGCCTCCTACGAGCAGTACTTC. The chain joins TRBV6-1 to TRBJ2-7, with a weak D call TRBD1 (5 bases). Germline-derived CDR1 and CDR2 are MNHNS and SASEGT. This CDR3 spans 14 amino acids. V was trimmed by 6 bases and J by 0 bases, leaving 12 bases between them.

This clonotype was recorded many times. The chain is built from TRBV6-1 and TRBJ2-7, with D hard to call. Germline CDR1 reads MNHNS; CDR2 reads SASEGT. The CDR3 length is 19 residues. The ends were cut back, 10 bases at V and 0 bases at J, with 31 bases in the middle. The CDR3 DNA sequence: TGTGCCAACCAAAAACCCCCCCGTCTGCGAGACAAAACCTCCTACGAGCAGTACTTC. Translation: CANQKPPRLRDKTSYEQYF.

The gene calls are TRBV4-3 and TRBJ2-7, with TRBD1 as a possible D gene (7 bases). From germline, CDR1 is LGHNA and CDR2 YSLEER. Trimming shortened V by 0 bases and J by 1 base, and 10 bases separated the two germline ends. The CDR3 totals 15 residues. CDR3 region: CASSQDRGASYEQYF. CDR3 DNA sequence: TGCGCCAGCAGCCAAGACAGGGGGGCATCCTACGAGCAGTACTTC.

This clonotype was seen a few times. The J gene is TRBJ2-7, the V gene TRBV28, with TRBD1 matching 9 bases. V trimming: 6 bases; J trimming: 5 bases; junction bases outside the gene matches: 11. Germline V gives CDR1 MDHEN, CDR2 SYDVKM. This CDR3 spans 15 amino acids. This chain's CDR3 is CASSKGQGTVDEQYF. The CDR3 nucleotides are TGTGCCAGCAGCAAAGGACAGGGGACGGTAGACGAGCAGTACTTC.

This clonotype was counted at least ten times. This chain links TRBV20-1 with TRBJ2-2; 7 positions match TRBD1. Unmatched junction bases numbered 10, after V lost 4 bases and J lost 5 bases. The CDR3 sequence is 15 residues long. The germline V gene encodes CDR1 DFQATT and CDR2 SNEGSKA (reference sequence). CDR3 region: CSANRDSEGTGELFF. CDR3 in DNA: TGCAGTGCTAACCGGGACAGTGAAGGGACCGGGGAGCTGTTTTTT.

This clonotype was recorded many times. The chain couples TRBV7-2 to TRBJ2-2; D ambiguous. Germline V gene sequence: CDR1 SGHTA, CDR2 FQGNSA. The CDR3 sequence is 14 residues long. Deletions cut 5 bases from V and 5 bases from J, with 12 bases between. The CDR3 here is CASSPQFGTGELFF. CDR3 nucleotide sequence: TGTGCCAGCAGCCCGCAATTTGGAACCGGGGAGCTGTTTTTT.

This clonotype was observed many times. The chain joins TRBV28 to TRBJ1-2; TRBD1 might be the D (6 bases). This CDR3 region has 14 residues. The V gene lost 6 bases and the J gene lost 2 bases, with 13 bases spanning the gap. The germline V gene has CDR1 MDHEN and CDR2 SYDVKM. CDR3 residues: CASSQGTENYGYTF. The CDR3 nucleotides are TGTGCCAGCAGCCAGGGGACCGAAAACTATGGCTACACCTTC.

The chain has TRBV19 and TRBJ1-2; a weak D match, TRBD1 (5 bases). Germline V lookup: CDR1 LNHDA, CDR2 SQIVND (reference sequence). The CDR3 consists of 15 residues. The ends were cut back, 6 bases at V and 8 bases at J, with 22 bases in the middle. CDR3 nucleotides: TGTGCCAGTAGCTCGGGTTATAGGGGATTGGAGGGCTACACCTTC. Amino acids: CASSSGYRGLEGYTF.

This clonotype was seen ten or more times. The rearrangement links TRBV4-1 to TRBJ2-3; TRBD2 might be the D (6 bases). V was shortened by 5 bases and J by 6 bases, with 21 bases between the two germline ends. Germline V gene data show CDR1 as MGHRA and CDR2 as YSYEKL. This CDR3 is 16 amino acids long. In nucleotides, the CDR3 is TGCGCCAGCAGCTCACCCCTCGTGGGGGAGGCGGATACGCAGTATTTT. This encodes CASSSPLVGEADTQYF.

At least ten counts were recorded for this clonotype. The J gene is TRBJ2-7, the V gene TRBV9; 8 nucleotides agree with TRBD1. The CDR3 sequence is 14 residues long. V was pared by 4 bases and J by 5 bases, with 8 bases of the junction left unmatched. Germline assignment: CDR1 SGDLS and CDR2 YYNGEE. CDR3 region: CASSPGTGYHEQYF. CDR3 sequence (DNA): TGTGCCAGCAGCCCCGGGACAGGCTACCACGAGCAGTACTTC. Full variable domain (rest looked up from reference TRBV9 and TRBJ2-7): DSGVTQTPKHLITATGQRVTLRCSPRSGDLSVYWYQQSLDQGLQFLIQYYNGEERAKGNILERFSAQQFPDLHSELNLSSLELGDSALYFCASSPGTGYHEQYFGPGTRLTVT.

At least ten counts were recorded for this clonotype. V usage is TRBV28 and J usage is TRBJ2-2, with 11 bases matching TRBD2. Unmatched junction bases numbered 12, after V lost 2 bases and J lost 7 bases. Germline V gene lookup returns CDR1 MDHEN and CDR2 SYDVKM. The CDR3 is 18 residues long. DNA of the CDR3: TGTGCCAGCAGTTTAAGGCTAGCGGGAGGAGGGGGACACGGGGAGCTGTTTTTT. Protein product: CASSLRLAGGGGHGELFF.

The chain links TRBV6-1 to TRBJ2-7; no reliable D call. The CDR3 is 12 amino acids. In germline, CDR1 is MNHNS, CDR2 SASEGT. The CDR3 loop reads CSYIKVVREQYF. CDR3 in DNA: TGTTCCTATATCAAAGTGGTGCGGGAGCAGTACTTC.